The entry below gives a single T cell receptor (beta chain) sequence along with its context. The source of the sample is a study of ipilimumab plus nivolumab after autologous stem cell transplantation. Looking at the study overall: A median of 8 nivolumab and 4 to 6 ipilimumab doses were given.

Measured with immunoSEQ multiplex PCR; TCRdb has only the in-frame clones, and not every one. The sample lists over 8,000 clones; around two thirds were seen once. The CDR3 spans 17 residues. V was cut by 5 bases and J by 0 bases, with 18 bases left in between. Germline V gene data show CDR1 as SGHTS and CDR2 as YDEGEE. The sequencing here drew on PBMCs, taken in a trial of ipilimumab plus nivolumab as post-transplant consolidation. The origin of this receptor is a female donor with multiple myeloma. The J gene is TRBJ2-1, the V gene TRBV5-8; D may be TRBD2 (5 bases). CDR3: CASRLIRLGSSYNEQFF. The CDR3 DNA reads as TGTGCCAGCAGATTAATACGCCTAGGGAGCTCCTACAATGAGCAGTTCTTC.